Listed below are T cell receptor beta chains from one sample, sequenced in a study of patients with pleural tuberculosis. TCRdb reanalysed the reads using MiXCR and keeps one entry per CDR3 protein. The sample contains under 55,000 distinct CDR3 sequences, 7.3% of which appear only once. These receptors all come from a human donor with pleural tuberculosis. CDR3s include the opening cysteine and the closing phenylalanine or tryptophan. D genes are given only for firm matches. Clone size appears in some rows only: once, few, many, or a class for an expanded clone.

DNA: TGCAGCGTTGATCCTCAAAAAGGCATTCAGTACTTC; CDR3: CSVDPQKGIQYF; J: TRBJ2-4; size: few; V: TRBV29-1; D: -; length: 12
DNA: TGCAGTGTGGGACAGAGTTTAGCCAAAAACATTCAGTACTTC; CDR3: CSVGQSLAKNIQYF; J: TRBJ2-4; size: many; V: TRBV20-1; D: TRBD1; length: 14
DNA: TGTGCCAGCAGTCCTCTGCTAGCTGGGAATGCGGATACGCAGTATTTT; CDR3: CASSPLLAGNADTQYF; J: TRBJ2-3; size: many; V: TRBV12-3/TRBV12-4; D: -; length: 16
DNA: TGTGCCAGCAGCTTAGGGGCAGGGAACACTGAAGCTTTCTTT; CDR3: CASSLGAGNTEAFF; J: TRBJ1-1; size: many; V: TRBV11-1; D: -; length: 14
DNA: TGTGCCAGCAGCCTAGGGACAGGGGATGAGCAGTTCTTC; CDR3: CASSLGTGDEQFF; J: TRBJ2-1; size: -; V: TRBV4-2; D: TRBD1; length: 13
DNA: TGTGCCAGTAGTCCCAGGACGGCCCGAGCAACTAATGAAAAACTGTTTTTT; CDR3: CASSPRTARATNEKLFF; J: TRBJ1-4; size: few; V: TRBV19; D: -; length: 17
DNA: TGTGCTAGTGGTCCCCGGACAGAAACCTACGAGCAGTACTTC; CDR3: CASGPRTETYEQYF; J: TRBJ2-7; size: -; V: TRBV12-5; D: -; length: 14
DNA: TGTGCCACCAGCCCCCAGGCAGGGCCTGGAAACACCATATATTTT; CDR3: CATSPQAGPGNTIYF; J: TRBJ1-3; size: many; V: TRBV15; D: -; length: 15
DNA: TGTGCCAGCAGTTTAGCGGACGGGGACCCCAAAGGCTACACCTTC; CDR3: CASSLADGDPKGYTF; J: TRBJ1-2; size: many; V: TRBV12-3/TRBV12-4; D: -; length: 15
DNA: TGCGCCAGCAGCGGCTCGGTTGGCCCAGATACGCAGTATTTT; CDR3: CASSGSVGPDTQYF; J: TRBJ2-3; size: many; V: TRBV4-3; D: -; length: 14
DNA: TGTGCCAGCAGCGCCACACCCCAAGAGACCCAGTACTTC; CDR3: CASSATPQETQYF; J: TRBJ2-5; size: few; V: TRBV11-2; D: -; length: 13
DNA: TGTGCCAGTAGCAACCAAGAGACCCAGTACTTC; CDR3: CASSNQETQYF; J: TRBJ2-5; size: -; V: TRBV19; D: -; length: 11
DNA: TGCGCCAGCAGCCAAGATAAGATCGGGGTGATGAACACTGAAGCTTTCTTT; CDR3: CASSQDKIGVMNTEAFF; J: TRBJ1-1; size: many; V: TRBV4-1; D: -; length: 17
DNA: TGTGCCAGCAGCCCTCTGACAGGGGCGCATTCACCCCTCCACTTT; CDR3: CASSPLTGAHSPLHF; J: TRBJ1-6; size: many; V: TRBV11-2; D: TRBD1; length: 15
DNA: TGTGCCAGCAGTTACTCTTTGAACACCGGGGAGCTGTTTTTT; CDR3: CASSYSLNTGELFF; J: TRBJ2-2; size: many; V: TRBV6-2/TRBV6-3; D: -; length: 14
DNA: TGTGCCAGCAGCGAACGGTCCCTAGCGGGGCCGGAGGATACGCAGTATTTT; CDR3: CASSERSLAGPEDTQYF; J: TRBJ2-3; size: many; V: TRBV4-2; D: TRBD2; length: 17
DNA: TGCGCCAGCAGCCAGGGACAGGGAGGAGCTTTCTTT; CDR3: CASSQGQGGAFF; J: TRBJ1-1; size: many; V: TRBV4-1; D: TRBD1; length: 12
DNA: TGTGCCAGTAGTACCGAAGACAGTTATAGCAATCAGCCCCAGCATTTT; CDR3: CASSTEDSYSNQPQHF; J: TRBJ1-5; size: many; V: TRBV19; D: -; length: 16
DNA: TGTGCCAGCAGCGGCGCAACAGGGCGGGGGACCCAGTACTTC; CDR3: CASSGATGRGTQYF; J: TRBJ2-5; size: many; V: TRBV6-1; D: -; length: 14
DNA: TGTGCCAGCACCCGCTCCTATGGTATCATGAACACTGAAGCTTTCTTT; CDR3: CASTRSYGIMNTEAFF; J: TRBJ1-1; size: many; V: TRBV4-2; D: -; length: 16
DNA: TGTGCCAGCAGGGAACACAGGAACACCGGGGAGCTGTTTTTT; CDR3: CASREHRNTGELFF; J: TRBJ2-2; size: many; V: TRBV11-1; D: -; length: 14
DNA: TGCAGCGTTGAAGTCTCGTCTAGCGGGAGTGATACGCAGTATTTT; CDR3: CSVEVSSSGSDTQYF; J: TRBJ2-3; size: many; V: TRBV29-1; D: TRBD2; length: 15
DNA: TGCAGTGCCACCGCGGGGCGCCCTTCTAGCACAGATACGCAGTATTTT; CDR3: CSATAGRPSSTDTQYF; J: TRBJ2-3; size: few; V: TRBV20-1; D: -; length: 16
DNA: TGTGCCAGCAGCTTTTCAACAGGGGGCTCTGGAAACACCATATATTTT; CDR3: CASSFSTGGSGNTIYF; J: TRBJ1-3; size: many; V: TRBV11-1; D: TRBD1; length: 16
DNA: TGCAGTGCTAGAGGTACAGGTAACCTCAATCAGCCCCAGCATTTT; CDR3: CSARGTGNLNQPQHF; J: TRBJ1-5; size: many; V: TRBV20-1; D: -; length: 15
DNA: TGTGCCAGCAGCTTTAGACAGACGAACACTGAAGCTTTCTTT; CDR3: CASSFRQTNTEAFF; J: TRBJ1-1; size: -; V: TRBV5-4; D: -; length: 14
DNA: TGTGCCAGCAGTGAGGTAGGGGCCGACAATGAGCAGTTCTTC; CDR3: CASSEVGADNEQFF; J: TRBJ2-1; size: many; V: TRBV27; D: -; length: 14
DNA: TGCAGTGCTCACCCCCCCGGGACAGACATTTCAGATACGCAGTATTTT; CDR3: CSAHPPGTDISDTQYF; J: TRBJ2-3; size: many; V: TRBV20-1; D: TRBD1; length: 16
DNA: TGTGCCAGCAGCTTATTATACGGGAGTTCTTACAATGAGCAGTTCTTC; CDR3: CASSLLYGSSYNEQFF; J: TRBJ2-1; size: many; V: TRBV11-1; D: -; length: 16
DNA: TGTGCCAGCAGCACAAGACAGGCCCAGGAGACCCAGTACTTC; CDR3: CASSTRQAQETQYF; J: TRBJ2-5; size: many; V: TRBV11-2; D: -; length: 14
DNA: TGTGCCAGCAGAACAGGGTTCACTGAAGCTTTCTTT; CDR3: CASRTGFTEAFF; J: TRBJ1-1; size: many; V: TRBV2; D: -; length: 12
DNA: TGCAGCGTTGACCGGGAGACAGATACGCAGTATTTT; CDR3: CSVDRETDTQYF; J: TRBJ2-3; size: few; V: TRBV29-1; D: -; length: 12
DNA: TGCAGTGCTAGTGGGCCTGGGTTCCAAGAGACCCAGTACTTC; CDR3: CSASGPGFQETQYF; J: TRBJ2-5; size: many; V: TRBV20-1; D: -; length: 14
DNA: TGTGCCAGCAGCGTTGGAAACACCATATATTTT; CDR3: CASSVGNTIYF; J: TRBJ1-3; size: many; V: TRBV9; D: -; length: 11
DNA: TGTGCCAGCAGCTTACGGGGTCGCAATGAGCAGTTCTTC; CDR3: CASSLRGRNEQFF; J: TRBJ2-1; size: many; V: TRBV11-1; D: -; length: 13
DNA: TGTGCCAGCAGTGACGGGATTAGCGGAGCCTCCTACAATGAGCAGTTCTTC; CDR3: CASSDGISGASYNEQFF; J: TRBJ2-1; size: many; V: TRBV6-4; D: -; length: 17
DNA: TGTGCCAGTACCATACGGGGCTACAACAATGAGCAGTTCTTC; CDR3: CASTIRGYNNEQFF; J: TRBJ2-1; size: -; V: TRBV19; D: -; length: 14
DNA: TGTGCCAGCAGTTTAATCAGGGACTCCTACAATGAGCAGTTCTTC; CDR3: CASSLIRDSYNEQFF; J: TRBJ2-1; size: many; V: TRBV28; D: -; length: 15
DNA: TGTGCCAGCAGCTTATCTCTGGTCGGCAATGAGCAGCTCTTC; CDR3: CASSLSLVGNEQLF; J: TRBJ2-1; size: -; V: TRBV11-2; D: -; length: 14
DNA: TGCAGTGGTGAAGGGACTAGCGGAAATACGCAGTATTTT; CDR3: CSGEGTSGNTQYF; J: TRBJ2-3; size: many; V: TRBV20-1; D: TRBD2; length: 13
DNA: TGCGCCAGCAGCCAAACAATGCCCGGGGAGACCCAGTACTTC; CDR3: CASSQTMPGETQYF; J: TRBJ2-5; size: many; V: TRBV4-1; D: -; length: 14
DNA: TGTGCCAGCAGTGAAACCCAAACAGATACGCAGTATTTT; CDR3: CASSETQTDTQYF; J: TRBJ2-3; size: many; V: TRBV6-1; D: -; length: 13
DNA: TGTGCCAGCAGTTTAGGAGGGGAGAATGAAAAACTGTTTTTT; CDR3: CASSLGGENEKLFF; J: TRBJ1-4; size: many; V: TRBV27; D: -; length: 14
DNA: TGTGCCAGCAGTTTATTTGGACAGGGGGCGACCGGGGAGCTGTTTTTT; CDR3: CASSLFGQGATGELFF; J: TRBJ2-2; size: many; V: TRBV28; D: TRBD1; length: 16
DNA: TGTGCCAGCAGTTTTGGGGGACAGCCCCAGCATTTT; CDR3: CASSFGGQPQHF; J: TRBJ1-5; size: many; V: TRBV27; D: -; length: 12
DNA: TGTGCCAGCAGTCCGGACAGCTTCTACGAGCAGTACTTC; CDR3: CASSPDSFYEQYF; J: TRBJ2-7; size: -; V: TRBV6-1; D: -; length: 13
DNA: TGTGCCTGGAGTCTACAGGGGGTGTTTCAGCCCCAGCATTTT; CDR3: CAWSLQGVFQPQHF; J: TRBJ1-5; size: few; V: TRBV30; D: TRBD1; length: 14
DNA: TGTGCCAGCAGCCTGGGGGGACAGGGGCACGAGCAGTACTTC; CDR3: CASSLGGQGHEQYF; J: TRBJ2-7; size: many; V: TRBV11-2; D: TRBD1; length: 14
DNA: TGTGCCAGCAACTCAGGACTAGCGGGAGGTGCAGATACGCAGTATTTT; CDR3: CASNSGLAGGADTQYF; J: TRBJ2-3; size: -; V: TRBV7-1; D: TRBD2; length: 16
DNA: TGCAGTGCTAGCCGCGAAATTAGCAATCAGCCCCAGCATTTT; CDR3: CSASREISNQPQHF; J: TRBJ1-5; size: many; V: TRBV20-1; D: -; length: 14
DNA: TGTGCCAGCCGTCGCGGGGTGGGAGGAGATACGCAGTATTTT; CDR3: CASRRGVGGDTQYF; J: TRBJ2-3; size: few; V: TRBV12-3/TRBV12-4; D: -; length: 14